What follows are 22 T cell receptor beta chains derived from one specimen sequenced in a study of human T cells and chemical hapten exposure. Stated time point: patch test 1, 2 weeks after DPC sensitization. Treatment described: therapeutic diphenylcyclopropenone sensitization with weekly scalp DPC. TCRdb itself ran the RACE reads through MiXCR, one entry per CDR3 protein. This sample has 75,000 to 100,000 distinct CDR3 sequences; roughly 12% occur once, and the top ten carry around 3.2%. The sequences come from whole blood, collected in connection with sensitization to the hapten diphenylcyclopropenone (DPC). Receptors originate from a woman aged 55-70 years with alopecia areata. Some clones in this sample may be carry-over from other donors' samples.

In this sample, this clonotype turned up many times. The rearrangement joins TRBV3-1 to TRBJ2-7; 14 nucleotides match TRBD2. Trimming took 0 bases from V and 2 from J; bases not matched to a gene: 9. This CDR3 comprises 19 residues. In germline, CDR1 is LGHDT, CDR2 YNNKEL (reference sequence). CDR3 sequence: CASSQDPMGLAGAPYEQYF. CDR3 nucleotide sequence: TGTGCCAGCAGCCAAGATCCTATGGGACTAGCGGGGGCCCCCTACGAGCAGTACTTC.

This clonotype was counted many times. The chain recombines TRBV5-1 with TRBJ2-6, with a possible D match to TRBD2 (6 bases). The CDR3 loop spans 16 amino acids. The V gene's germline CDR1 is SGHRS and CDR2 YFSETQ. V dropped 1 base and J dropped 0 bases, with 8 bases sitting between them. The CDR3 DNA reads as TGCGCCAGCAGCTTGTTCGGGGGCTCTGGGGCCAACGTCCTGACTTTC. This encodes CASSLFGGSGANVLTF.

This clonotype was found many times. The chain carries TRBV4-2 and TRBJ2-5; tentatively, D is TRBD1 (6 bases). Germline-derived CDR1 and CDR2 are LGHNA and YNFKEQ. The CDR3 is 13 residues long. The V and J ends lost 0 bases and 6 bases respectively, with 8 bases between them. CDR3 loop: CASSQDGGQTQYF. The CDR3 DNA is TGTGCCAGCAGCCAAGATGGGGGCCAGACCCAGTACTTC.

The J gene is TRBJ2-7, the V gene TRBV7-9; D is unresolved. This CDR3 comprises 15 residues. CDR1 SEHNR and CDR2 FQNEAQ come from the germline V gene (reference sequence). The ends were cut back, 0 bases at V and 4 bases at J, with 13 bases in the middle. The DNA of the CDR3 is TGTGCCAGCAGCTTAGCTTCGTCAGCCAGTTACGAGCAGTACTTC. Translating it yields CASSLASSASYEQYF.

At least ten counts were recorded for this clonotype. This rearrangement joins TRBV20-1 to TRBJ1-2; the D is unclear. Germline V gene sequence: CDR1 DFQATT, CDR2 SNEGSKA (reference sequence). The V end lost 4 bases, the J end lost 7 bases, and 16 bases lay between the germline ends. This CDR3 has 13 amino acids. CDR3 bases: TGCAGTGCTAACCCTCAAATACAAGGTGGCTACACCTTC. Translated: CSANPQIQGGYTF.

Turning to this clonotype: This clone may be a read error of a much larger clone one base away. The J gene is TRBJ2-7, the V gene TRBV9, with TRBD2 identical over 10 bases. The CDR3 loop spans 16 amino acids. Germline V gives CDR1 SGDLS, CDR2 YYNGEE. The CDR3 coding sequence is TGTGCCAGCAGCGTAGCGGCACTAGCGGGGACCTACGAGCATTACTTC. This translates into CASSVAALAGTYEHYF.

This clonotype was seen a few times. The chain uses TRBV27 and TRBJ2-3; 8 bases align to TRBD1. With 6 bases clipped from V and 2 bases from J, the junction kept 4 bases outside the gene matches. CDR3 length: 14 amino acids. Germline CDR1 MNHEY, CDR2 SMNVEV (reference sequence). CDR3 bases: TGTGCCAGCAGCATGGACAGGGACACAGATACGCAGTATTTT. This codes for CASSMDRDTDTQYF.

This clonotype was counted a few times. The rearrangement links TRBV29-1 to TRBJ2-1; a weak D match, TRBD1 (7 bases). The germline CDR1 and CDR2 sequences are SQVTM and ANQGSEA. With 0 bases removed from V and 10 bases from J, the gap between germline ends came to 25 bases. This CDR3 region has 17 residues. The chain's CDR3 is CSVEEGGERAKSNEQFF. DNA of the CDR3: TGCAGCGTTGAAGAAGGGGGCGAGCGGGCAAAATCCAACGAGCAGTTCTTC.

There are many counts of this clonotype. For the CDR3, the DNA is TGCGCCAGCAGCCCACAGGGCGACAATCAGCCCCAGCATTTT. Its translation is CASSPQGDNQPQHF. This chain links TRBV5-1 with TRBJ1-5; D is possibly TRBD1 (6 bases). Germline values: CDR1 SGHRS, CDR2 YFSETQ. This CDR3 spans 14 amino acids. Trimming removed 4 bases at V and 3 bases at J, with 11 bases between.

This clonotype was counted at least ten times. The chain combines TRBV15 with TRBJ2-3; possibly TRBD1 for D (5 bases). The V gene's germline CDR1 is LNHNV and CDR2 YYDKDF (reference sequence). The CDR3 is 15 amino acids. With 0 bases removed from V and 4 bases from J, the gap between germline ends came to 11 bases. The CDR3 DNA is TGTGCCACCAGCAGAGATAGGCAGGGCGCAGATACGCAGTATTTT. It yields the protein CATSRDRQGADTQYF. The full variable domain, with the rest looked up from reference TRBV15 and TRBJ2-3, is DAMVIQNPRYQVTQFGKPVTLSCSQTLNHNVMYWYQQKSSQAPKLLFHYYDKDFNNEADTPDNFQSRRPNTSFCFLDIRSPGLGDTAMYLCATSRDRQGADTQYFGPGTRLTVL.

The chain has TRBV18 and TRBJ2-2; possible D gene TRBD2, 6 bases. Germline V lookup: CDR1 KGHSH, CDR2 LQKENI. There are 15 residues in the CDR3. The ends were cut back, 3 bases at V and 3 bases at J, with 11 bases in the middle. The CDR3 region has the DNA TGTGCCAGCTCACCGGGGCGGGGAGACACCGGGGAGCTGTTTTTT. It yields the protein CASSPGRGDTGELFF.

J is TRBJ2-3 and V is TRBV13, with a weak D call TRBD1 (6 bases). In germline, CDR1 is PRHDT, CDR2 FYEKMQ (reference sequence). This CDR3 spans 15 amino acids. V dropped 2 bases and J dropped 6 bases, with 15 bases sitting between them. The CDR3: CASSLSWGLGDTQYF. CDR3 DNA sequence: TGTGCCAGCAGCTTATCTTGGGGGCTTGGGGATACGCAGTATTTT.

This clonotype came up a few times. CDR3 loop: CASSLYTGIREKLFF. As DNA, the CDR3 is TGTGCCAGCAGCTTGTATACGGGGATTCGCGAAAAACTGTTTTTT. V usage is TRBV5-5 and J usage is TRBJ1-4; D is uncertain. The length of the CDR3 is 15 residues. V lost 1 base and J lost 8, with 15 bases in between. The germline V gene encodes CDR1 SGHKS and CDR2 YYEKEE (reference sequence).

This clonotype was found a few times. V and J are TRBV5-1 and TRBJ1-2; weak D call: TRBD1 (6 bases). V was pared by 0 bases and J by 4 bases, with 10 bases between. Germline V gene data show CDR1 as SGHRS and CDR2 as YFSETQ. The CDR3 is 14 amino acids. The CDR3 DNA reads TGCGCCAGCAGCTTGGGGACAGAGAGCTATGGCTACACCTTC. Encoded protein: CASSLGTESYGYTF.

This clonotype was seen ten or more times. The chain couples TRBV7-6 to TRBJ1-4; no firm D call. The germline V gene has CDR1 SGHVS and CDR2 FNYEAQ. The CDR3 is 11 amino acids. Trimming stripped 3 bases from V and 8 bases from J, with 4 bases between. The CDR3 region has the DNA TGTGCCAGCAGCTTCGGGGAAAAACTGTTTTTT. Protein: CASSFGEKLFF.

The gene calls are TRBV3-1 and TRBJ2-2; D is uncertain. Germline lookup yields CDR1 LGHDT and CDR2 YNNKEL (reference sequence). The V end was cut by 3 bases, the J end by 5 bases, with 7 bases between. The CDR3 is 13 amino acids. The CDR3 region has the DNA TGTGCCAGCAGCCAGCAGCAGACCGGGGAGCTGTTTTTT. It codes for CASSQQQTGELFF. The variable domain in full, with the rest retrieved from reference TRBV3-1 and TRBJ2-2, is DTAVSQTPKYLVTQMGNDKSIKCEQNLGHDTMYWYKQDSKKFLKIMFSYNNKELIINETVPNRFSPKSPDKAHLNLHINSLELGDSAVYFCASSQQQTGELFFGEGSRLTVL.

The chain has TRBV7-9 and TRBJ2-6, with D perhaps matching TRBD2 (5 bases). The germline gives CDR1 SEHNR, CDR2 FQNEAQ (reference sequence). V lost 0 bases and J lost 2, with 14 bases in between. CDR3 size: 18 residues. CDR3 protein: CASSLAFTSGTGANVLTF. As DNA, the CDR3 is TGTGCCAGCAGCTTAGCGTTTACCTCGGGGACTGGGGCCAACGTCCTGACTTTC.

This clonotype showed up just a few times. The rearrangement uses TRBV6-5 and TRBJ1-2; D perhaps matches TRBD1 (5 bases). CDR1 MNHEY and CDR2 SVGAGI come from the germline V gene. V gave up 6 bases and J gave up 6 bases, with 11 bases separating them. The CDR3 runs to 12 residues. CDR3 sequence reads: CASSSGTDGYTF. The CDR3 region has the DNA TGTGCCAGCAGCTCAGGGACCGATGGCTACACCTTC.

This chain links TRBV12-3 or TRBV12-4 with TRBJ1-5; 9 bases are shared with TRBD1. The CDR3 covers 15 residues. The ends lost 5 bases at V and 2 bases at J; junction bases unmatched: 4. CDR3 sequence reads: CASSTGGAGNQPQHF. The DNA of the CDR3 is TGTGCCAGCAGTACAGGGGGCGCGGGCAATCAGCCCCAGCATTTT.

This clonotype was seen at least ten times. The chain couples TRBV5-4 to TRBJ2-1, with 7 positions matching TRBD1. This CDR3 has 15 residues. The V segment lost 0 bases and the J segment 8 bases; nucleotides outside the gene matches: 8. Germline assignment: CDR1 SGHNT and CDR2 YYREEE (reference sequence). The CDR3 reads CASSLVRTGDDEQFF. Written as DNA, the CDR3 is TGTGCCAGCAGCTTGGTCAGGACAGGAGACGATGAGCAGTTCTTC.

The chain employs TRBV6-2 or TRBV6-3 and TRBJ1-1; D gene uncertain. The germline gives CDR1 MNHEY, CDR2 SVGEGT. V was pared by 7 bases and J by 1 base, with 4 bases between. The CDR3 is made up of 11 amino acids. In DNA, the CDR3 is TGTGCCAGCACTAAGAACACTGAAGCTTTCTTT. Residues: CASTKNTEAFF.

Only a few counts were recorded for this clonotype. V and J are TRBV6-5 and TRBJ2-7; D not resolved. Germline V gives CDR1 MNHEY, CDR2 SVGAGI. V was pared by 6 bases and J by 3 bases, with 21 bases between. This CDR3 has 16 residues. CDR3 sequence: CASREKRRSRHYEQYF. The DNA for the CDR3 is TGTGCCAGCAGAGAGAAAAGAAGGTCCCGCCACTACGAGCAGTACTTC.